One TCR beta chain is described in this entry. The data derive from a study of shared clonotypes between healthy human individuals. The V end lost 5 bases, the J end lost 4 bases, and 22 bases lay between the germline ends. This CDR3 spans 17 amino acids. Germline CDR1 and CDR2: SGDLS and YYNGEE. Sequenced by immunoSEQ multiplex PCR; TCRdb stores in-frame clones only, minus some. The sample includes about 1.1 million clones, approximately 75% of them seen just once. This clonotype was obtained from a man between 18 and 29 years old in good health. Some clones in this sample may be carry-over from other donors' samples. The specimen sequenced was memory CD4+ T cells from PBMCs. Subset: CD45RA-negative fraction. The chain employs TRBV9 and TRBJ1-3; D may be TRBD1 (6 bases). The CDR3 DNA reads TGTGCCAGCAGTGACAGATCTTTCGGGGGGCAGGGAAACACCATATATTTT. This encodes CASSDRSFGGQGNTIYF.